The rows below give T cell receptor beta chains drawn from one sample of a study of T cells in Graves' hyperthyroidism and ophthalmopathy. Each CDR3 protein gets one entry after TCRdb re-called the multiplex PCR reads with MiXCR. The sample lists fewer than 40,000 distinct CDR3 sequences; 52% were seen once. The sequencing input was blood. These receptors originate from a man aged 35 to 55 with Graves' ophthalmopathy. CDR3s include the opening cysteine and the closing phenylalanine or tryptophan. The D gene is left open where the match is weak. Size is stated for part of the rows, as once, few or many counts, or as a class when the clone is expanded.

size	D	V	J	DNA	CDR3
many	TRBD1	TRBV5-4	TRBJ2-7	TGTGCCAGCAGCCGGGACAGTTTTTACGAGCAGTACTTC	CASSRDSFYEQYF
NA	NA	TRBV29-1	TRBJ2-7	TGCAGCGTTTTAGTGGGGGCCTACGGGCAGTACTTC	CSVLVGAYGQYF
many	TRBD1	TRBV20-1	TRBJ1-2	TGCAGTGCAGCTACCCGGGACAGGGAATTCCATGGCTACACCTTC	CSAATRDREFHGYTF
many	NA	TRBV6-5	TRBJ2-2	TGTGCCACCCGAGCCGACACCGGGGAGCTGTTTTTT	CATRADTGELFF
NA	NA	TRBV19	TRBJ2-7	TGCGCCAGCAGCCTCCTCGATGGGGGCGTCTACGAGCAGTACTTC	CASSLLDGGVYEQYF
NA	TRBD2	TRBV10-3	TRBJ2-1	TGTGCCATCAGTGACACGGTCCCTCGCGGGAGGAGCTCCTACAATGAGCAGTTCTTC	CAISDTVPRGRSSYNEQFF
many	NA	TRBV9	TRBJ2-7	TGTGCCAGCAGCGAACGCGGGACAGAAATCTCCTACGAGCAGTACTTC	CASSERGTEISYEQYF
many	NA	TRBV6-5	TRBJ2-3	TGTGCCAGCAGTTACTCTGGGTTTAGAACAGATACGCAGTATTTT	CASSYSGFRTDTQYF
NA	TRBD1	TRBV20-1	TRBJ2-7	TGCAGTGCTACTAGACAGGGGGATGGCGAGCAGTACTTC	CSATRQGDGEQYF
few	NA	TRBV7-8	TRBJ2-7	TGTGCCAGCAGCTTACGCCGAGCCTCCTACGAGCAGTACTTC	CASSLRRASYEQYF
NA	TRBD1	TRBV7-9	TRBJ2-7	TGTGCCAGCAGTTCCGGGACAGGACGCGAGCAGTACTTC	CASSSGTGREQYF
few	NA	TRBV28	TRBJ2-5	TGTGCCAGCACGGGGGACCAGTACTTC	CASTGDQYF